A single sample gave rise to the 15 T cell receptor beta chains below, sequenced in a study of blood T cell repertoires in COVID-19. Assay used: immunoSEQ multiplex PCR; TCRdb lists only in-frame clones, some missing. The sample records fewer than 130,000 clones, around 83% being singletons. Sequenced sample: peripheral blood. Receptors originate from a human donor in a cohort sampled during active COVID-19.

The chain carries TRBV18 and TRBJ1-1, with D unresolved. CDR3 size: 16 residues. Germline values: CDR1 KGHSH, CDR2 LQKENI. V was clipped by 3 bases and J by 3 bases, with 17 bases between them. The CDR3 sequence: CASSPILTPGDTEAFF. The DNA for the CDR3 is TGTGCCAGCTCACCCATTCTCACACCCGGGGACACTGAAGCTTTCTTT.

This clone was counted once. Written as DNA, the CDR3 is TGCGCCAGCAGCCAAGATCCCGGGAGCGGTTCCTACGAGCAGTACTTC. Its protein is CASSQDPGSGSYEQYF. The chain recombines TRBV4-1 with TRBJ2-7; a possible D gene is TRBD2 (6 bases). The V gene lost 0 bases and the J gene lost 1 base, with 13 bases spanning the gap. Germline assignment: CDR1 MGHRA and CDR2 YSYEKL. This CDR3 spans 16 amino acids.

The CDR3 is CASSLRETQYF. CDR3 nucleotide sequence: TGTGCCAGCTCACTGCGGGAGACCCAGTACTTC. The chain uses TRBV2 and TRBJ2-5; D remains unclear. Germline V gives CDR1 SNHLY, CDR2 FYNNEI. This CDR3 region has 11 residues. Trimming took 8 bases from V and 5 from J, leaving 9 bases between them. The full variable domain, with the rest looked up from reference TRBV2 and TRBJ2-5, is EPEVTQTPSHQVTQMGQEVILRCVPISNHLYFYWYRQILGQKVEFLVSFYNNEISEKSEIFDDQFSVERPDGSNFTLKIRSTKLEDSAMYFCASSLRETQYFGPGTRLLVL.

The CDR3 region has the DNA TGTGCCAGCAGCCCCGGGACTAGCTCCTACGAGCAGTACTTC. Translated, it gives CASSPGTSSYEQYF. The rearrangement uses TRBV9 and TRBJ2-7, with 8 bases that match TRBD2. The V gene's germline CDR1 is SGDLS and CDR2 YYNGEE. V dropped 4 bases and J dropped 0; count of bases not matched to a gene: 3. This CDR3 spans 14 amino acids.

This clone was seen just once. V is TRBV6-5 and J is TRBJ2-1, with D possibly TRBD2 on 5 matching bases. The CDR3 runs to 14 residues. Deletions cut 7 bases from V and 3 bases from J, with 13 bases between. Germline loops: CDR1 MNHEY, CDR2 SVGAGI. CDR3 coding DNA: TGTGCCAGCATGCTAGCTCCGAACTACAATGAGCAGTTCTTC. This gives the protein CASMLAPNYNEQFF.

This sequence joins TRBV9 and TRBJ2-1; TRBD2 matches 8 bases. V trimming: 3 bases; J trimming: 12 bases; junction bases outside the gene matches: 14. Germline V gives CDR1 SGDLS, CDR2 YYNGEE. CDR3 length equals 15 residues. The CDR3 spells CASSAGTSLPLVQFF. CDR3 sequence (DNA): TGTGCCAGCAGCGCCGGGACTAGTTTGCCCTTGGTGCAGTTCTTC.

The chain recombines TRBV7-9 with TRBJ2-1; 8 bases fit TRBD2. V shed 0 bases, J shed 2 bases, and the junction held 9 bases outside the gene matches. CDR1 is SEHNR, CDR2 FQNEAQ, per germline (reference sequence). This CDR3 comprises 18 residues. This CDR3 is CASSLAQATSVAYNEQFF. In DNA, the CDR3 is TGTGCCAGCAGCTTAGCCCAGGCGACTAGCGTCGCCTACAATGAGCAGTTCTTC.

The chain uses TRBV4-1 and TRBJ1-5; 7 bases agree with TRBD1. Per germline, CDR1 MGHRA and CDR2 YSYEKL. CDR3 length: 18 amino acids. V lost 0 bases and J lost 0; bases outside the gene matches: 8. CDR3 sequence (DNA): TGCGCCAGCAGCCAAGATCCAGTGACAGGGACTAGCAATCAGCCCCAGCATTTT. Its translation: CASSQDPVTGTSNQPQHF.

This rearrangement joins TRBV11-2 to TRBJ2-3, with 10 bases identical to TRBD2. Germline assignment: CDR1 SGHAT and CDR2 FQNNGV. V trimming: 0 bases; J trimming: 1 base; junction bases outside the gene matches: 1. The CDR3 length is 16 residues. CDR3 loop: CASSLEGTSGTDTQYF. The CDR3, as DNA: TGTGCCAGCAGCTTAGAGGGGACTAGCGGCACAGATACGCAGTATTTT.

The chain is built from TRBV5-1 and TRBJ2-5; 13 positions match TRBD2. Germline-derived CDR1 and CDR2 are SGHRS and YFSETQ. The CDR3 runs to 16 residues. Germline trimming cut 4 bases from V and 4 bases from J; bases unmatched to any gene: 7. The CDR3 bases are TGCGCCAGCAGCCCACTAGCGGGGGGGCCCTCAGAGACCCAGTACTTC. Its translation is CASSPLAGGPSETQYF.

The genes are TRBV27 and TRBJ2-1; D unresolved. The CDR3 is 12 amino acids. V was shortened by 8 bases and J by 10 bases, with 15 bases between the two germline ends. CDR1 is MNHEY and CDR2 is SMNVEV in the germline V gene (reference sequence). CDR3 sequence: CASQPPVGEQFF. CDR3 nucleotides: TGTGCCAGCCAGCCTCCCGTCGGGGAGCAGTTCTTC.

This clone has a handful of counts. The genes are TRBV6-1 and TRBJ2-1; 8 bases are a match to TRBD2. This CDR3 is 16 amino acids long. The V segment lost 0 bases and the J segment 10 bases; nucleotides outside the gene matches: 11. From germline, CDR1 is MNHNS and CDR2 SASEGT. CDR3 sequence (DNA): TGTGCCAGCAGTGAAGCTCAGAGACTAGCGTTTGAAGAGCAGTTCTTC. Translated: CASSEAQRLAFEEQFF.

The CDR3 here is CASSPGQGLNNEQFF. The DNA of the CDR3 is TGTGCCAGCTCACCGGGACAGGGGTTAAACAATGAGCAGTTCTTC. The V call is TRBV18, the J call TRBJ2-1, with TRBD1 identical over 10 bases. Germline CDR1 KGHSH, CDR2 LQKENI. V dropped 3 bases and J dropped 5; count of bases not matched to a gene: 4. This CDR3 has 15 amino acids. Full variable domain (missing parts from reference TRBV18 and TRBJ2-1): NAGVMQNPRHLVRRRGQEARLRCSPMKGHSHVYWYRQLPEEGLKFMVYLQKENIIDESGMPKERFSAEFPKEGPSILRIQQVVRGDSAAYFCASSPGQGLNNEQFFGPGTRLTVL.

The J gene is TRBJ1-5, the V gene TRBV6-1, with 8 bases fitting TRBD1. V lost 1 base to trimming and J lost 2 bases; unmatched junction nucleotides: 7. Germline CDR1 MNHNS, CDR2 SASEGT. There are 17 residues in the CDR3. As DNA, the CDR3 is TGTGCCAGCAGTGAAGTCGCACAGACAGGGGGCAATCAGCCCCAGCATTTT. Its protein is CASSEVAQTGGNQPQHF.

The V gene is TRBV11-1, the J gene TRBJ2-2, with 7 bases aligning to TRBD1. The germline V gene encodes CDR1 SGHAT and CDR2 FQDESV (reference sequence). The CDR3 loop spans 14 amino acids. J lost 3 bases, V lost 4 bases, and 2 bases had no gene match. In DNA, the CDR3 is TGTGCCAGCAGCTCGGACAGGTACACCGGGGAGCTGTTTTTT. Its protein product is CASSSDRYTGELFF.